This T cell receptor beta chain was retrieved from a study of OX40 agonist ivuxolimab in advanced cancers. Context from the whole study: Ivuxolimab was a fully human IgG2 agonistic monoclonal antibody targeting the costimulatory receptor OX40 (CD134). Intravenous ivuxolimab was administered to patients every 2 weeks at six dose levels: 0.01, 0.1, 0.3, 1.5, 3 and 10 mg/kg. Of the 50 to 55 patients in dose escalation, about 19 had hepatocellular carcinoma, some 15 had melanoma, 9 had renal cell carcinoma and 9 had head and neck cancer. The dose-escalation cohort was around 84% male with a mean age of approximately 60 years, ranging from 23 to 79. Patients were allowed to have had prior anti-PD-1, anti-PD-L1 or anti-CTLA-4 therapy, and less than 45% of the dose-escalation patients had previously received checkpoint inhibitors. Partial responses occurred in three dose-escalation patients: two with cutaneous melanoma and one with hepatocellular carcinoma. Peripheral TCRbeta sequencing aimed to test whether ivuxolimab altered TCR sequence diversity and caused clonal T-cell expansion. The paper describes the monotherapy dose-escalation part (N = 52 patients) of the phase I trial of ivuxolimab. Study-wide conclusions, independent of this receptor: Low levels of normalized T-cell clonal expansion were also shown by some nonresponding patients. In the 0.1-3.0 mg/kg groups, partial responders were among the patients with the lowest normalized peripheral clonal expansion, particularly in CD8+ T cells. After ivuxolimab, expanded clones were on average more numerous among CD8+ T cells than among CD4+ T cells. At doses of 0.1 to 3.0 mg/kg, clonal expansion of both CD4+ and CD8+ T cells in blood was seen between baseline and week 6. The antigen specificity of the clonally expanded peripheral T cells was not determined.

The trial excluded patients who had a history of autoimmune disease or were on systemic immunosuppression. In every dose cohort, peripheral blood was drawn for TCR sequencing at baseline, cycle 4 day 1, and cycle 7 day 1. Samples came from an open-label, multicenter, first-in-human phase I dose-escalation trial of ivuxolimab. Adults with locally advanced or metastatic melanoma, renal cell carcinoma, hepatocellular carcinoma or head and neck squamous cell carcinoma were enrolled in the trial. Before TCR sequencing, CD4+ T cells and CD8+ T cells were sorted from peripheral blood as separate populations. Concerning this clone itself: Its target antigen remains unknown. No much larger clone exists at a distance of one base, and base qualities are not known.

From cysteine to phenylalanine, the CDR3 is 15 amino acids long. Of the read, only the CDR3 DNA is kept; its 45 bases are in frame from base 1. V is cut by 5 bases and J by 4 bases, and the space between the germline ends is 17 bases. CDR1 and CDR2 (MDHEN, SYDVKM) derive from the germline V gene. Genomic DNA was extracted from sorted cells for sequencing of the TCRbeta CDR3 region. The immunoSEQ Assay was used for sequencing of TCRbeta CDR3 regions. TCRdb took over this immuneACCESS table, retaining in-frame rearrangements with V and J assigned. Such tables are incomplete; in checked studies, under half of the missing clones stem from an unresolved V gene, and the remainder is unexplained. Within this sample are some 55,000 clones, with more than 75% of them counted one time only. The leading ten clones occupy less than 2.5% of the sample.

The sample here was CD4+ or CD8+ T cells sorted from blood, taken in a trial of the OX40 agonist ivuxolimab. The receptor was isolated from an adult with an advanced solid tumor such as melanoma, head and neck, liver or kidney cancer. The chain is made from TRBV28 and TRBJ1-2, and the D gene may be TRBD1, 5 bases matching. The nucleotide sequence is given as TGTGCCAGCAGTCTGGGAGGGGTCGTGCCCTATGGCTACACCTTC. Its translation is CASSLGGVVPYGYTF.